This T cell receptor (beta chain) derives from a study of CD8+CD57+ T cells in acquired aplastic anemia. About the study: CD4+ and CD8+ cells, once sorted, gave DNA averaging approximately 3.4 ug.

A remark on this clonotype: Its antigen is not identified.

V lost 1 base, J lost 6 bases, and 15 bases lay in between. The CDR3 extends over 15 amino acids. Germline V gene lookup returns CDR1 SEHNR and CDR2 FQNEAQ (reference sequence). General observations from the study: Patients shared 25 to 35 CD8+ CDR3 sequences with controls.

TCR beta VDJ and CDR3 profiles were obtained from a genomic DNA template. TCRdb reprocessed the reads with MiXCR, giving one entry per CDR3 protein. The table shows a few hundred thousand distinct CDR3 sequences, with roughly three fifths occurring only once. This rearrangement joins TRBV7-9 to TRBJ1-1; weak D call: TRBD1 (5 bases). This sequence originates from a human donor with severe aplastic anemia or a healthy control (not recorded which). The sample comprised sorted CD4+, CD8+, or CD8+CD57+ T cells (not recorded which) from PBMCs. The CDR3 DNA is TGTGCCAGCAGCTTAGTAAGGCAGGGCATCGCTGAAGCTTTCTTT. This translates into CASSLVRQGIAEAFF. Full variable domain (remainder filled in from reference TRBV7-9 and TRBJ1-1): DTGVSQNPRHKITKRGQNVTFRCDPISEHNRLYWYRQTLGQGPEFLTYFQNEAQLEKSRLLSDRFSAERPKGSFSTLEIQRTEQGDSAMYLCASSLVRQGIAEAFFGQGTRLTVV.